The entry below describes one T cell receptor (beta chain). The antigen is unknown. These data belong to a study of CD8 T cells in ankylosing spondylitis. Overall study findings and caveats: Previous work reported some of these motif variants in the synovial fluid and blood of reactive arthritis.

TCRdb recomputed calls from the 5' RACE reads with MiXCR, one row per CDR3 protein. This sample yields some 130,000 distinct CDR3 sequences, of which about an eighth are seen a single time; approximately 4% belongs to the top ten. Germline CDR1 reads SQVTM; CDR2 reads ANQGSEA. This CDR3 is built from 15 residues. Between the trimmed V and J ends, which lost 1 base and 5 bases, there was a span of 17 bases. The rearrangement joins TRBV29-1 to TRBJ1-2; D is uncertain. The sequencing input was blood, either unsorted or a sorted T cell fraction (not recorded which). The TCR comes from a female donor with ankylosing spondylitis or in good health (not recorded which). CDR3 loop: CSVEVGGGLKYGYTF. The CDR3 DNA sequence: TGCAGCGTTGAAGTCGGAGGAGGACTAAAGTATGGCTACACCTTC.